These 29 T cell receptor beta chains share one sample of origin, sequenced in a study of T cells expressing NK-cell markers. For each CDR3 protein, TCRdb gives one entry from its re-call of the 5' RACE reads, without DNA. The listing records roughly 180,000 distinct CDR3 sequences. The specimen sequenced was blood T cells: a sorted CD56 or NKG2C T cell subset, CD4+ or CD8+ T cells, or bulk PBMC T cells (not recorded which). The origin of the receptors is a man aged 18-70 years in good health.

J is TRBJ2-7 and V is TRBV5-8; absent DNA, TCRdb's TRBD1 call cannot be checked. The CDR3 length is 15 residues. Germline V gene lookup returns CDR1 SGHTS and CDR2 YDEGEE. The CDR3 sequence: CASSFLPLDSYEQYF.

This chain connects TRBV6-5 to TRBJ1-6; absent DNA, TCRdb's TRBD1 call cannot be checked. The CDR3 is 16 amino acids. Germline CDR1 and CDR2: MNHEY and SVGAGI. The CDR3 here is CASSYSLGDYNSPLHF.

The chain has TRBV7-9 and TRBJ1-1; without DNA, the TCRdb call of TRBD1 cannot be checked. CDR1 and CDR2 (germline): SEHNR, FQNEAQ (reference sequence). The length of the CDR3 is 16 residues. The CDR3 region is CASSPIAGLENTEAFF.

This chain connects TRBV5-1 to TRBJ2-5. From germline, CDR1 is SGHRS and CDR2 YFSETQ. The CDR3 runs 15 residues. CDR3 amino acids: CASSLVPGDKETQYF.

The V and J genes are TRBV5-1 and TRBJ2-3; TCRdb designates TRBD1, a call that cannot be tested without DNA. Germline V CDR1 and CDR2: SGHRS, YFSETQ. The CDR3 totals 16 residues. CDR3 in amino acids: CASSPAGGTRTDTQYF. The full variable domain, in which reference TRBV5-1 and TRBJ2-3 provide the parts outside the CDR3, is KAGVTQTPRYLIKTRGQQVTLSCSPISGHRSVSWYQQTPGQGLQFLFEYFSETQRNKGNFPGRFSGRQFSNSRSEMNVSTLELGDSALYLCASSPAGGTRTDTQYFGPGTRLTVL.

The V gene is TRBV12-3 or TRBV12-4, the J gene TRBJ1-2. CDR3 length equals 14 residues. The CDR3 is CASSGSYLLYGYTF.

The CDR3 is CAVGAVRTYEQYF. The chain links TRBV21-1 to TRBJ2-7. TRBV21-1 is deemed a pseudogene. The CDR3 is 13 amino acids.

This CDR3 reads CASSTGLVITGELFF. The V gene is TRBV6-1, the J gene TRBJ2-2; the D call from TCRdb, TRBD2, cannot be confirmed without DNA. This CDR3 comprises 15 residues. Germline loops: CDR1 MNHNS, CDR2 SASEGT.

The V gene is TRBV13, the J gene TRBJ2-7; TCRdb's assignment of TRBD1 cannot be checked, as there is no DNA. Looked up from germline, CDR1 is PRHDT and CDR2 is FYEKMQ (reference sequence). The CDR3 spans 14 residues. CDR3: CASATRQGSYEQYF.

CDR3: CASSDSGGPYEQYF. The gene calls are TRBV2 and TRBJ2-7; lacking DNA, the TRBD1 call made by TCRdb goes unchecked. This CDR3 comprises 14 residues. CDR1 is SNHLY, CDR2 FYNNEI, per germline.

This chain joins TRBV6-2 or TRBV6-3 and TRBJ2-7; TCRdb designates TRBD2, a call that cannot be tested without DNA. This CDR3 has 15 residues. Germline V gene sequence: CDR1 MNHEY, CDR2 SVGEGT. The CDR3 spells CASSNPSSNYYEQYF.

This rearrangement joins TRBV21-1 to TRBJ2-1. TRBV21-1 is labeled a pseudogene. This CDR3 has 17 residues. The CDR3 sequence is CASSKSRWGGFDNEQFF.

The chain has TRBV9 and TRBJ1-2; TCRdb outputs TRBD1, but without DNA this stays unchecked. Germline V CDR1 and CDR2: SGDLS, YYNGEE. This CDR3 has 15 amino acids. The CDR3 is CASSVAGPGAYGYTF.

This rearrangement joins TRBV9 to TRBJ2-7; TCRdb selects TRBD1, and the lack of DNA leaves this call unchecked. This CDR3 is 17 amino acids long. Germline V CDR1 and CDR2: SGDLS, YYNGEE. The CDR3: CASSSHEGQGLSYEQYF.

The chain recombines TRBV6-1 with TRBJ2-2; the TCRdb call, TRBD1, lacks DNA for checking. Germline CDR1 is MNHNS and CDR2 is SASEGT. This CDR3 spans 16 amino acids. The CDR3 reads CASRVDRANPSRELFF.

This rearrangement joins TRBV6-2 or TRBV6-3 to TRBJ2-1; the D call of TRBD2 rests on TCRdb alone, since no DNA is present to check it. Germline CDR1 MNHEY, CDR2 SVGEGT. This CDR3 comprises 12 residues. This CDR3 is CASSSSGNEQFF.

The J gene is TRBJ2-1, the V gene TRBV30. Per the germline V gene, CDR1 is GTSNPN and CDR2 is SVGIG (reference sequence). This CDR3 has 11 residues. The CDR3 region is CAWSMPSEQFF.

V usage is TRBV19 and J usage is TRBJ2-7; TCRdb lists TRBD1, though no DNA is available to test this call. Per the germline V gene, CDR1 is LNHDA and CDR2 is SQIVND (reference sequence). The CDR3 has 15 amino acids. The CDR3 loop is CASTLTGTGIHEQYF.

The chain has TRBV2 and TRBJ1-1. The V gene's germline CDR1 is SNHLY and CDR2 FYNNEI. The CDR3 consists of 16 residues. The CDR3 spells CASSESVGQFKTEAFF.

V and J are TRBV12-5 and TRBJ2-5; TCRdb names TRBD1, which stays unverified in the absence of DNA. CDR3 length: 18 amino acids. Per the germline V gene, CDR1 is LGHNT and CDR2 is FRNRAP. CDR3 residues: CASGPPFGGFPHQETQYF.

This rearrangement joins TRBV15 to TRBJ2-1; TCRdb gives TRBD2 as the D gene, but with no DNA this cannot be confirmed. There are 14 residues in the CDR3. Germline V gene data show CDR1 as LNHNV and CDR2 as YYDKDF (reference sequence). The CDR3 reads CATSRRGAYNEQFF.

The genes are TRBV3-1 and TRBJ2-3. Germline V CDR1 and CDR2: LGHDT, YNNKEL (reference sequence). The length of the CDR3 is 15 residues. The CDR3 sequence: CASSQVVDPTDTQYF.

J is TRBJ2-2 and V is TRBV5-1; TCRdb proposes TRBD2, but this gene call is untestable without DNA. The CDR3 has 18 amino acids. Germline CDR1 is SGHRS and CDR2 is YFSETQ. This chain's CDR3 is CASREGTSGGRNTGELFF. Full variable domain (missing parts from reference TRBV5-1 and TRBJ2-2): KAGVTQTPRYLIKTRGQQVTLSCSPISGHRSVSWYQQTPGQGLQFLFEYFSETQRNKGNFPGRFSGRQFSNSRSEMNVSTLELGDSALYLCASREGTSGGRNTGELFFGEGSRLTVL.

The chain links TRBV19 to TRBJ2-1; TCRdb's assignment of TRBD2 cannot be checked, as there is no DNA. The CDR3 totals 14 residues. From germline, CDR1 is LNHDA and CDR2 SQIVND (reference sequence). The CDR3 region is CASRSGGYYNEQFF.

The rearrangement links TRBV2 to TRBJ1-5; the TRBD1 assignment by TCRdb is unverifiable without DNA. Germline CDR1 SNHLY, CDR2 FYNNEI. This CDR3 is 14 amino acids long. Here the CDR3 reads CASGGGGLDQPQHF.

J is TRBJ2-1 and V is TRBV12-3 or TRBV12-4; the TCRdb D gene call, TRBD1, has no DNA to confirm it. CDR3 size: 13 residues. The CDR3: CASSFPTGYEQFF.

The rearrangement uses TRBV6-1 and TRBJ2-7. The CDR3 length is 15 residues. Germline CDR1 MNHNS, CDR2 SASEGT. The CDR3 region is CASSEGQEYSYEQYF.

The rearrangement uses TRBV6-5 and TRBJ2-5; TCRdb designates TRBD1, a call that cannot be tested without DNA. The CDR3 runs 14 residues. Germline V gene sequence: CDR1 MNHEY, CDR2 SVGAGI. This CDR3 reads CASSSPRVQETQYF.

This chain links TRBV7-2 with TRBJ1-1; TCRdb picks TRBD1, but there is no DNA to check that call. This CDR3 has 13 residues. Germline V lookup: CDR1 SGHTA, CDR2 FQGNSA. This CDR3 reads CASSPGHYTEAFF.